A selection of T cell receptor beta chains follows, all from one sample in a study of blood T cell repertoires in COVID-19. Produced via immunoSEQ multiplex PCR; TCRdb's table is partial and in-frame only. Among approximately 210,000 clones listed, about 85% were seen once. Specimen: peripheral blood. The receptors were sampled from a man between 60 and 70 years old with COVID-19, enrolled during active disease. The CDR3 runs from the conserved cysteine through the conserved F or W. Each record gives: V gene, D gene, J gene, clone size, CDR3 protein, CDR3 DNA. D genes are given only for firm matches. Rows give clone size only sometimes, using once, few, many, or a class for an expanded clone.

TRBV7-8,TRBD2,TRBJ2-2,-,CASSLGGGVTGELFF,TGTGCCAGCAGCTTAGGGGGAGGGGTCACCGGGGAGCTGTTTTTT
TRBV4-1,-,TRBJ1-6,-,CASSPHRRANSPLHF,TGCGCCAGCAGCCCCCACAGGCGAGCGAATTCACCCCTCCACTTT
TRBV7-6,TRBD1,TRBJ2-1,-,CASSPAAGTGPHNEQFF,TGTGCCAGCAGCCCGGCTGCCGGGACAGGGCCCCACAATGAGCAGTTCTTC
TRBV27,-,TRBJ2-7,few,CASRSDKYYEQYF,TGTGCCAGCAGGTCTGACAAGTACTACGAGCAGTACTTC
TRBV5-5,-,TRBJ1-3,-,CASGGVSSGNTIYF,TGTGCCTCTGGGGGGGTGAGCTCTGGAAACACCATATATTTT
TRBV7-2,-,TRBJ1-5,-,CASSTAGGMQPQHF,TGTGCCAGCAGCACGGCGGGGGGGATGCAGCCCCAGCATTTT
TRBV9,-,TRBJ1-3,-,CASSVGTSPGNTIYF,TGTGCCAGCAGCGTAGGAACATCTCCCGGAAACACCATATATTTT
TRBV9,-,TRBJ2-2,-,CASSPGRRGQTAGELFF,TGTGCCAGCAGCCCAGGAAGAAGGGGTCAAACGGCCGGGGAGCTGTTTTTT
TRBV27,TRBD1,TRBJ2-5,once,CASSADRGQTQYF,TGTGCCAGCAGTGCGGACAGGGGTCAGACCCAGTACTTC
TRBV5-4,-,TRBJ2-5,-,CASSFDTQETQYF,TGTGCCAGCAGCTTTGACACCCAAGAGACCCAGTACTTC
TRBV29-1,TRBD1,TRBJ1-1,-,CSVEGSFRDSIMNTEAFF,TGCAGCGTTGAAGGATCCTTTAGGGACAGTATCATGAACACTGAAGCTTTCTTT
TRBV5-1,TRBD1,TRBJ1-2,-,CASSLGTASNYGYTF,TGCGCCAGCAGCTTAGGGACAGCCTCTAACTATGGCTACACCTTC
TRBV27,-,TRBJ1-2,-,CASSLSIQAGGNYGYTF,TGTGCCAGCAGTTTATCGATACAGGCGGGGGGTAACTATGGCTACACCTTC
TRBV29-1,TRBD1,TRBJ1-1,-,CSVAGQGYSEAFF,TGCAGCGTCGCGGGACAGGGGTACTCTGAAGCTTTCTTT
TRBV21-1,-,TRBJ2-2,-,CASSRPQDRIPFGRGELFF,TGTGCCAGCAGCAGACCCCAAGACAGGATCCCCTTCGGCCGCGGGGAGCTGTTTTTT
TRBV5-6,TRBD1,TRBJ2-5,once,CASSFQGAETQYF,TGTGCCAGCAGCTTTCAGGGGGCAGAGACCCAGTACTTC
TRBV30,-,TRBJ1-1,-,CAWRGPADAEAFF,TGTGCCTGGAGGGGGCCCGCCGATGCTGAAGCTTTCTTT
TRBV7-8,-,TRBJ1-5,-,CASSLGWAGQPQHF,TGTGCCAGCAGCTTAGGTTGGGCTGGCCAGCCCCAGCATTTT
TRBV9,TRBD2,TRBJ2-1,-,CASSPYSGSSYNEQFF,TGTGCCAGCAGCCCGTATAGCGGGTCCTCCTACAATGAGCAGTTCTTC
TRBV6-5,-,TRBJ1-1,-,CASSYGALNTEAFF,TGTGCCAGCAGTTATGGGGCCCTGAACACTGAAGCTTTCTTT
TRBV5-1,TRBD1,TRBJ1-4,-,CASSPGTGEKLFF,TGCGCCAGCAGCCCGGGGACAGGGGAAAAACTGTTTTTT
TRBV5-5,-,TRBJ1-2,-,CASSLAGSYGYTF,TGTGCCAGCAGCTTGGCGGGTAGCTATGGCTACACCTTC
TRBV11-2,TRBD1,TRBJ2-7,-,CASSSLPGQGGYEQYF,TGTGCCAGCAGCTCCCTGCCGGGACAGGGCGGGTACGAGCAGTACTTC
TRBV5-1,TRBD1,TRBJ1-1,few,CASSLDGTANTEAFF,TGCGCCAGCAGCTTGGACGGGACAGCGAACACTGAAGCTTTCTTT
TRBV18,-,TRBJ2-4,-,CASSPGYEGIQYF,TGTGCCAGCTCACCTGGGTACGAGGGCATTCAGTACTTC
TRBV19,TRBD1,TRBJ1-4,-,CASSPPGQGGEKLFF,TGTGCCAGTAGCCCTCCGGGACAGGGAGGGGAAAAACTGTTTTTT
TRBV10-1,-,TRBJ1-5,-,CASSVEGNQPQHF,TGCGCCAGCAGTGTTGAGGGAAATCAGCCCCAGCATTTT
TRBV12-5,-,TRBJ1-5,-,CASGLGRERGNQPQHF,TGTGCTAGTGGTTTGGGCAGGGAAAGGGGCAATCAGCCCCAGCATTTT
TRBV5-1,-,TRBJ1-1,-,CASSLRQGTTEAFF,TGCGCCAGCAGCTTGAGGCAGGGTACCACTGAAGCTTTCTTT
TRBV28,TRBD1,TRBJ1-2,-,CASSTQTGGGGYTF,TGTGCCAGCAGTACCCAGACAGGGGGAGGTGGCTACACCTTC
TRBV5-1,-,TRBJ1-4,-,CASSFEGRRRATNEKLFF,TGCGCCAGCAGCTTCGAGGGTCGACGGCGAGCAACTAATGAAAAACTGTTTTTT
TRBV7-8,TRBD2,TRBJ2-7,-,CASSRMTSGRAGEQYF,TGTGCCAGCAGCCGTATGACTAGCGGGAGGGCGGGCGAGCAGTACTTC
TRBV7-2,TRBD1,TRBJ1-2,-,CASTLNRGVFGYTF,TGTGCCAGCACCCTCAACAGGGGGGTTTTTGGCTACACCTTC
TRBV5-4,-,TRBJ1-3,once,CASSVQGRDTIYF,TGTGCCAGCAGTGTCCAGGGGAGGGACACCATATATTTT
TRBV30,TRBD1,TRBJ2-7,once,CAWSVPGQVLYEQYF,TGTGCCTGGAGTGTACCCGGACAGGTCCTGTACGAGCAGTACTTC
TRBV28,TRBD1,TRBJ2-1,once,CASSPGSGGPYNEQFF,TGTGCCAGCAGTCCTGGGTCAGGGGGTCCCTACAATGAGCAGTTCTTC
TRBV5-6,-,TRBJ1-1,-,CASSLGGRLLGTEAFF,TGTGCCAGCAGCTTGGGCGGTCGGCTTCTCGGGACTGAAGCTTTCTTT
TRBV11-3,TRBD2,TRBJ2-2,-,CASSIAPGGHGELFF,TGTGCCAGCAGCATTGCCCCGGGGGGGCACGGGGAGCTGTTTTTT
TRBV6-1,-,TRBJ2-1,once,CASSEAPPHGSEQFF,TGTGCCAGCAGTGAAGCCCCACCGCATGGTAGTGAGCAGTTCTTC
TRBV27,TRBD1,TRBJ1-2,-,CASSLGGQRYGYTF,TGTGCCAGCAGTTTAGGGGGACAGCGCTATGGCTACACCTTC
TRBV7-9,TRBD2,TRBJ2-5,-,CASSPRLAGGETQYF,TGTGCCAGCAGCCCCCGACTAGCGGGAGGGGAGACCCAGTACTTC
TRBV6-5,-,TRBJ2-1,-,CASSYLGGVFGSEQFF,TGTGCCAGCAGTTACTTAGGGGGGGTTTTTGGCAGCGAGCAGTTCTTC
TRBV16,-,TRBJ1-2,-,CASSRDTSPTF,TGTGCCAGCAGTCGGGACACAAGTCCAACCTTC
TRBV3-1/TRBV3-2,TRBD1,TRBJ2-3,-,CASSQWTGVGTDTQYF,TGTGCCAGCAGCCAATGGACAGGGGTCGGTACAGATACGCAGTATTTT
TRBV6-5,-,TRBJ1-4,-,CASNGGPREKLFF,TGTGCCAGCAATGGTGGTCCGCGCGAAAAACTGTTTTTT
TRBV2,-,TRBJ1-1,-,CASSERQGTEAFF,TGTGCCAGCAGTGAACGGCAGGGCACTGAAGCTTTCTTT
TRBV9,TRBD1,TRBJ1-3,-,CASSAVDRAGNTIYF,TGTGCCAGCAGCGCCGTGGACAGGGCTGGAAACACCATATATTTT
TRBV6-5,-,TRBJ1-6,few,CASSYSQGYSPLHF,TGTGCCAGCAGTTACTCTCAGGGATACTCACCCCTCCACTTT
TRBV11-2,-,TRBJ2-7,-,CASSLARLVVSYEQYF,TGTGCCAGCAGCTTAGCACGACTAGTCGTGTCCTACGAGCAGTACTTC
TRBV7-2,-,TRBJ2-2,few,CASSLGFEGGELFF,TGTGCCAGCAGCCTCGGATTCGAGGGCGGGGAGCTGTTTTTT